Listed here are 8 T cell receptor beta chains from one sample, sequenced in a study of identical twins. TCRdb re-called the 5' RACE reads through MiXCR, storing one row per CDR3 protein. Counted here are roughly 690,000 distinct CDR3 sequences, roughly 6% occurring once; the ten biggest clones make up 1.5% to 2%. The sequencing input was naive T cells sorted from blood. The receptors were sampled from a young man in good health.

As to this clonotype: A much larger clone sits a single nucleotide away, making a read error possible. The CDR3 does not close with the conserved phenylalanine or tryptophan, likely indicating a read error. The V and J genes are TRBV29-1 and TRBJ2-3; D is unclear. This CDR3 has 11 amino acids. Germline CDR1 and CDR2: SQVTM and ANQGSEA. Trimming removed 4 bases at V and 4 bases at J, with 6 bases between. CDR3 bases: TGCAGCGTTGGGGATGCAGATACGCAGTATTGT. Amino acid sequence: CSVGDADTQYC.

This clonotype was detected ten times or more. The V call is TRBV20-1, the J call TRBJ2-1; D might be TRBD1 (5 bases). The CDR3 extends over 13 amino acids. V lost 5 bases, J lost 7 bases, and 15 bases lay in between. Looked up from germline, CDR1 is DFQATT and CDR2 is SNEGSKA (reference sequence). The CDR3 spells CSAPVLGRNEQFF. CDR3 nucleotides: TGCAGTGCTCCCGTTCTGGGGCGGAATGAGCAGTTCTTC.

This clonotype was seen only a few times. The chain uses TRBV20-1 and TRBJ2-5; a weak D match, TRBD2 (6 bases). The germline CDR1 and CDR2 sequences are DFQATT and SNEGSKA (reference sequence). The length of the CDR3 is 13 residues. V lost 4 bases, J lost 5 bases, and 14 bases lay in between. The CDR3 DNA follows: TGCAGTGCTACCCGGTGGGAGGAGGAGACCCAGTACTTC. Residues: CSATRWEEETQYF.

This clonotype was counted between two and nine times. A read error may produce the germline difference seen at one junction end. The chain joins TRBV6-1 to TRBJ2-7; 10 bases are shared with TRBD2. Looked up from germline, CDR1 is MNHNS and CDR2 is SASEGT. The CDR3 contains 14 residues. In DNA form, the CDR3 reads TGTGCCAGCAGAGAAGCGGGAGGGCCACCCGAGCAGTACTTC. This translates into CASREAGGPPEQYF.

This clonotype was counted only a few times. The chain joins TRBV7-7 to TRBJ2-1; 9 nucleotides align to TRBD2. The germline V gene encodes CDR1 SSHAT and CDR2 FNYEAQ (reference sequence). This CDR3 is built from 15 residues. V gave up 5 bases and J gave up 7 bases; unmatched junction bases: 9. The CDR3 DNA follows: TGTGCCAGCAGCCTTGGACTAGCGACGAGGAATGAGCAGTTCTTC. Translation gives CASSLGLATRNEQFF.

V is TRBV7-9 and J is TRBJ2-3, with D possibly TRBD2 on 6 matching bases. V dropped 5 bases and J dropped 1 base, with 16 bases sitting between them. CDR1 and CDR2 from the germline V gene are SEHNR and FQNEAQ (reference sequence). The CDR3 sequence is 16 residues long. The CDR3 DNA is TGTGCCAGCAGCCCGAGTCGGGAGTTTGGCACAGATACGCAGTATTTT. Its protein product is CASSPSREFGTDTQYF.

This clonotype was counted at least ten times. The V call is TRBV28, the J call TRBJ2-1, with D perhaps matching TRBD2 (6 bases). The V gene lost 7 bases and the J gene lost 11 bases, with 21 bases spanning the gap. From germline, CDR1 is MDHEN and CDR2 SYDVKM. This CDR3 comprises 14 residues. The CDR3 bases are TGTGCCAGCACCGCGTGGGAGGAAACCTTAAAGCAGTTCTTC. Translation: CASTAWEETLKQFF.

The sample holds many counts of this clonotype. The chain is built from TRBV4-3 and TRBJ2-6; unclear D gene. CDR1 is LGHNA and CDR2 is YSLEER in the germline V gene. This CDR3 has 13 residues. V lost 0 bases to trimming and J lost 5 bases, with 2 bases between them. The CDR3 here is CASSQDRANVLTF. The CDR3, as DNA: TGCGCCAGCAGCCAAGATCGGGCCAACGTCCTGACTTTC.